Following are 25 T cell receptor beta chains from one sample sequenced in a study of T cell changes during pregnancy in multiple sclerosis. Assay used: immunoSEQ multiplex PCR; TCRdb lists only in-frame clones, some missing. The sample holds tens of thousands of clones, 90% seen once. The sample here was peripheral blood, taken after pregnancy. The source of these receptors is a female donor in good health, enrolled as a control in a pregnancy study.

The chain links TRBV27 to TRBJ2-7, with 14 bases lining up with TRBD2. CDR1 MNHEY and CDR2 SMNVEV come from the germline V gene (reference sequence). Trimming took 5 bases from V and 6 from J; bases not matched to a gene: 9. CDR3 length equals 16 residues. CDR3 nucleotides: TGTGCCAGCAGTCCGCCGGGACTAGCGGGAGAGAGCGAGCAGTACTTC. It encodes CASSPPGLAGESEQYF.

The rearrangement joins TRBV9 to TRBJ2-2; D possibly corresponds to TRBD2 (6 bases). V lost 6 bases and J 3 bases, leaving 15 bases between the germline ends. Germline CDR1 SGDLS, CDR2 YYNGEE. The CDR3 is 15 amino acids. The CDR3 spells CASTPWGDYTGELFF. CDR3 DNA: TGTGCCAGCACCCCGTGGGGGGATTACACCGGGGAGCTGTTTTTT. Full variable domain (rest looked up from reference TRBV9 and TRBJ2-2): DSGVTQTPKHLITATGQRVTLRCSPRSGDLSVYWYQQSLDQGLQFLIQYYNGEERAKGNILERFSAQQFPDLHSELNLSSLELGDSALYFCASTPWGDYTGELFFGEGSRLTVL.

The rearrangement links TRBV14 to TRBJ2-3, with 9 bases identical to TRBD1. Germline values: CDR1 SGHDN, CDR2 FVKESK. The CDR3 is made up of 18 amino acids. V shed 4 bases and J 2 bases; nucleotides not matched to a gene: 13. CDR3 region: CASSLFVVDRGSTDTQYF. The CDR3 DNA reads TGTGCCAGCAGCCTCTTTGTTGTGGACAGGGGTTCCACAGATACGCAGTATTTT.

This clone has just one count. V is TRBV10-1 and J is TRBJ2-1, with TRBD2 as a possible D gene (6 bases). Germline lookup yields CDR1 WNHNN and CDR2 SYGVQD (reference sequence). The CDR3 loop spans 13 amino acids. The ends were cut back, 1 base at V and 10 bases at J, with 11 bases in the middle. Here the CDR3 reads CASSELWGEEQFF. DNA for the CDR3: TGCGCCAGCAGTGAGTTATGGGGGGAGGAGCAGTTCTTC.

The chain has TRBV7-8 and TRBJ2-7, with TRBD2 matching 13 bases. The CDR3 is made up of 16 amino acids. After removal of 5 bases from V and 3 bases from J, the junction contained 7 bases not matched to a gene. CDR1 is SGHVS, CDR2 FQNEAQ, per germline. The CDR3 is CASSARTSGRGYEQYF. The CDR3, as DNA: TGTGCCAGCAGCGCAAGGACTAGCGGGAGAGGCTACGAGCAGTACTTC.

J is TRBJ1-1 and V is TRBV27; D not certain. CDR3 size: 13 residues. Germline CDR1 and CDR2: MNHEY and SMNVEV (reference sequence). CDR3 in DNA: TGTACAAGCGGCAGAGGGCGGGACACTGAAGCTTTCTTT. Encoded protein: CTSGRGRDTEAFF.

CDR3 residues: CASSPVLATDTQYF. CDR3 coding DNA: TGTGCCAGCAGCCCGGTCCTAGCCACAGATACGCAGTATTTT. This chain connects TRBV7-9 to TRBJ2-3; D possibly corresponds to TRBD2 (5 bases). From germline, CDR1 is SEHNR and CDR2 FQNEAQ (reference sequence). The CDR3 extends over 14 amino acids. Trimming removed 5 bases at V and 2 bases at J, with 11 bases between.

This chain uses TRBV6-6 with TRBJ1-2; the D gene is possibly TRBD1 (5 bases). CDR1 is MNHNY and CDR2 is SVGAGI in the germline V gene (reference sequence). The CDR3 has 15 residues. The V and J ends lost 5 bases and 3 bases respectively, with 16 bases between them. CDR3 sequence: CASSMGLTWDYGYTF. Written as DNA, the CDR3 is TGTGCCAGCAGTATGGGACTTACCTGGGACTATGGCTACACCTTC.

The chain combines TRBV11-3 with TRBJ1-1; a weak D match, TRBD1 (5 bases). The CDR3 is 14 amino acids. Germline V gives CDR1 SGHNT, CDR2 YENEEA. Trimming pared 5 bases from V and 10 bases from J, leaving 20 bases between. The CDR3 sequence: CASSDSAGRTGAFF. In DNA form, the CDR3 reads TGTGCCAGCAGCGATTCGGCAGGGCGTACCGGAGCTTTCTTT.

V is TRBV5-6 and J is TRBJ1-2; unclear D gene. The ends were cut back, 4 bases at V and 6 bases at J, with 16 bases in the middle. Per germline, CDR1 SGHDT and CDR2 YYEEEE. CDR3 size: 14 residues. The CDR3 DNA is TGTGCCAGCAGCGCGGACCGGGGATACAATGGCTACACCTTC. It specifies CASSADRGYNGYTF.

This clone was seen a single time. The J gene is TRBJ2-3, the V gene TRBV6-1, with TRBD2 matching over 7 bases. The CDR3 is made up of 15 amino acids. Germline trimming cut 7 bases from V and 2 bases from J; bases unmatched to any gene: 9. Germline V CDR1 and CDR2: MNHNS, SASEGT. The CDR3 spells CASTPSSGLTDTQYF. The CDR3 bases are TGTGCCAGCACCCCGTCTAGCGGACTCACAGATACGCAGTATTTT.

The rearrangement links TRBV7-2 to TRBJ2-5; possibly TRBD1 for D (6 bases). Germline lookup yields CDR1 SGHTA and CDR2 FQGNSA. CDR3 size: 12 residues. Trimming stripped 6 bases from V and 7 bases from J, with 12 bases between. CDR3 amino acids: CASRGLTGTQYF. DNA of the CDR3: TGTGCCAGCAGGGGGCTGACAGGGACCCAGTACTTC.

The CDR3 DNA is TGTGCCAGCAGTGGGGTCCTAAGGGGCACCGGGGAGCTGTTTTTT. Its protein product is CASSGVLRGTGELFF. The J gene is TRBJ2-2, the V gene TRBV25-1, with D maybe TRBD1 (5 bases). Trimming took 4 bases from V and 4 from J, leaving 13 bases between them. Germline V gene sequence: CDR1 MGHDK, CDR2 SYGVNS. This CDR3 spans 15 amino acids.

The J gene is TRBJ1-1, the V gene TRBV5-1, with unresolved D. CDR1 is SGHRS, CDR2 YFSETQ, per germline. Between the trimmed V and J ends, which lost 5 bases and 1 base, there was a span of 9 bases. This CDR3 is built from 13 residues. This chain's CDR3 is CASRRQTNTEAFF. In nucleotides, the CDR3 is TGCGCCAGCAGACGACAAACGAACACTGAAGCTTTCTTT.

This clone has only one observation. A read error may account for a junction end that differs from germline. This chain connects TRBV7-2 to TRBJ2-1; 8 bases line up with TRBD2. The CDR3 consists of 15 residues. Germline assignment: CDR1 SGHTA and CDR2 FQGNSA. The CDR3 is CASSLASTRGAGVIF. The DNA of the CDR3 is TGTGCCAGCAGCTTAGCATCCACTCGGGGAGCGGGGGTGATCTTC.

This clone was seen a handful of times. This chain connects TRBV20-1 to TRBJ1-1; 7 positions match TRBD1. The ends lost 6 bases at V and 7 bases at J; junction bases unmatched: 2. CDR1 DFQATT and CDR2 SNEGSKA come from the germline V gene (reference sequence). This CDR3 has 10 residues. The chain's CDR3 is CSAWDSEAFF. Here the CDR3 DNA reads TGCAGTGCCTGGGACAGTGAAGCTTTCTTT.

The chain links TRBV5-1 to TRBJ1-4; TRBD1 is a possible D gene (5 bases). CDR3 size: 14 residues. V lost 2 bases, J lost 1 base, and 6 bases lay in between. Germline V gives CDR1 SGHRS, CDR2 YFSETQ. The CDR3, as DNA: TGCGCCAGCAGCTTCCAGGGAACTAATGAAAAACTGTTTTTT. It is translated as CASSFQGTNEKLFF.

The chain joins TRBV27 to TRBJ1-2, with 8 nucleotides matching TRBD1. The CDR3 totals 15 residues. Germline V lookup: CDR1 MNHEY, CDR2 SMNVEV (reference sequence). V trimming: 2 bases; J trimming: 4 bases; junction bases outside the gene matches: 6. CDR3 sequence (DNA): TGTGCCAGCAGTTTAGGGGCAGGGGGCAGCTATGGCTACACCTTC. This sequence encodes CASSLGAGGSYGYTF.

The sample holds one count of this clone. J is TRBJ2-7 and V is TRBV11-2; possible D gene TRBD2, 7 bases. The germline V gene has CDR1 SGHAT and CDR2 FQNNGV. This CDR3 is built from 15 residues. The germline V and J ends were trimmed by 5 bases and 4 bases, with 18 bases remaining between them. The CDR3 DNA reads as TGTGCCAGCAGCGATGGCGGGAGAACAGGGTACGAGCAGTACTTC. It is translated as CASSDGGRTGYEQYF.

The table lists this clone with a few counts. This chain connects TRBV9 to TRBJ1-1; 8 bases fit TRBD1. Trimming cost V 3 bases and J 4 bases; bases outside gene matches: 5. Germline values: CDR1 SGDLS, CDR2 YYNGEE. The CDR3 is 14 residues long. CDR3 sequence (DNA): TGTGCCAGCAGCGGACAGGGGAGTGGCACTGAAGCTTTCTTT. This sequence encodes CASSGQGSGTEAFF.

The chain carries TRBV9 and TRBJ1-1, with TRBD1 identical over 8 bases. Germline lookup yields CDR1 SGDLS and CDR2 YYNGEE. This CDR3 is built from 15 residues. With 3 bases clipped from V and 5 bases from J, the junction kept 9 bases outside the gene matches. The CDR3 reads CASSARQGRGTEAFF. The CDR3 DNA is TGTGCCAGCAGCGCCCGACAGGGGAGGGGGACTGAAGCTTTCTTT.

The rearrangement uses TRBV11-1 and TRBJ2-7; D is possibly TRBD2 (7 bases). Germline CDR1 SGHAT, CDR2 FQDESV (reference sequence). CDR3 size: 15 residues. Trimming cost V 1 base and J 0 bases, with 10 bases left between them. The CDR3 reads CASSLEGGPSYEQYF. In nucleotides, the CDR3 is TGTGCCAGCAGCTTAGAGGGGGGGCCCTCCTACGAGCAGTACTTC.

The chain joins TRBV7-6 to TRBJ2-1, with 11 bases that match TRBD2. Per the germline V gene, CDR1 is SGHVS and CDR2 is FNYEAQ. V lost 5 bases and J lost 9; bases outside the gene matches: 6. The CDR3 spans 14 residues. In DNA, the CDR3 is TGTGCCAGCAGCGTATTTAGCGGGAGGGGTGAGCAGTTCTTC. This translates into CASSVFSGRGEQFF.

V and J are TRBV19 and TRBJ1-2, with 8 bases fitting TRBD1. The germline CDR1 and CDR2 sequences are LNHDA and SQIVND (reference sequence). J gave up 7 bases and V 3 bases, and 7 bases lay outside the gene matches. This CDR3 is 14 amino acids long. CDR3 residues: CASSIRQGASGYTF. The DNA for the CDR3 is TGTGCCAGTAGTATCCGGCAGGGGGCTTCTGGCTACACCTTC. Full variable domain (missing parts from reference TRBV19 and TRBJ1-2): DGGITQSPKYLFRKEGQNVTLSCEQNLNHDAMYWYRQDPGQGLRLIYYSQIVNDFQKGDIAEGYSVSREKKESFPLTVTSAQKNPTAFYLCASSIRQGASGYTFGSGTRLTVV.

The CDR3 DNA sequence: TGTGCCACCAGCAGAGAGGACAGGGAGGTGCCCCAGCATTTT. Residues: CATSREDREVPQHF. The V call is TRBV15, the J call TRBJ1-5, with TRBD1 matching over 8 bases. CDR3 size: 14 residues. Germline V gives CDR1 LNHNV, CDR2 YYDKDF (reference sequence). After removal of 0 bases from V and 9 bases from J, the junction contained 4 bases not matched to a gene.